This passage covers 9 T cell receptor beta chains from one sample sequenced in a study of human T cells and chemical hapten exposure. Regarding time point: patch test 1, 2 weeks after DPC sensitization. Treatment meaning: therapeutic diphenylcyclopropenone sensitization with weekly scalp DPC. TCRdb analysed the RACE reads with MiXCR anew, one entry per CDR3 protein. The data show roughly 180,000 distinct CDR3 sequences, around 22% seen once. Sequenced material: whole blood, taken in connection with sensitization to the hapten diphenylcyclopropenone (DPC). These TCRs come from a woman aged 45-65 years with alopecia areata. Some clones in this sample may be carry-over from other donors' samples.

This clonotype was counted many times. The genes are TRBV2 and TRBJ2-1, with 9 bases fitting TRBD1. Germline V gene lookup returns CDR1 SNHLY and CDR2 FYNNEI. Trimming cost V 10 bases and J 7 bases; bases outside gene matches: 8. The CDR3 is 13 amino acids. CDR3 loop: CATEGTGRNEQFF. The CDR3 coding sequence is TGTGCCACCGAGGGGACAGGGAGAAATGAGCAGTTCTTC.

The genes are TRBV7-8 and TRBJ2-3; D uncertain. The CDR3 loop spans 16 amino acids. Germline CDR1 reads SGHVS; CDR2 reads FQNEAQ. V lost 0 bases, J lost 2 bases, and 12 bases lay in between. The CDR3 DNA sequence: TGTGCCAGCAGCTTAGCGGGTTTCTCCAACACAGATACGCAGTATTTT. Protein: CASSLAGFSNTDTQYF.

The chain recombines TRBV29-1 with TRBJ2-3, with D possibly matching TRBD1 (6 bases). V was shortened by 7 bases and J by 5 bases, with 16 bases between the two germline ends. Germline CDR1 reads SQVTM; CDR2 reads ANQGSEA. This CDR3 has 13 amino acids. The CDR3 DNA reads TGCAGCGGTTCCAGGGGTTTAGGAGATACGCAGTATTTT. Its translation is CSGSRGLGDTQYF.

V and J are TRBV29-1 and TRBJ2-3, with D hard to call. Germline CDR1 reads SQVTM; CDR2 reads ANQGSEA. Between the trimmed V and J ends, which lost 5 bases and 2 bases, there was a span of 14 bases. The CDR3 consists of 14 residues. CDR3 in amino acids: CSVSRARNTDTQYF. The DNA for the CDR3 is TGCAGCGTTTCGAGAGCGAGAAACACAGATACGCAGTATTTT.

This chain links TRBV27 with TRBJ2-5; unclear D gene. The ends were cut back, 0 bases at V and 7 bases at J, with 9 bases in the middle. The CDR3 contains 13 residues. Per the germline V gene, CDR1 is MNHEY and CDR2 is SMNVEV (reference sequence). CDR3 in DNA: TGTGCCAGCAGTTTATCGGGTCCAGGGACCCAGTACTTC. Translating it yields CASSLSGPGTQYF.

DNA of the CDR3: TGCAGTGCTAGAGATGTAGGCACCAGGGGACACAATGAGCAGTTCTTC. Its translation: CSARDVGTRGHNEQFF. The genes are TRBV20-1 and TRBJ2-1, with D possibly matching TRBD1 (6 bases). The CDR3 has 16 amino acids. The ends were cut back, 0 bases at V and 5 bases at J, with 17 bases in the middle. The germline gives CDR1 DFQATT, CDR2 SNEGSKA (reference sequence).

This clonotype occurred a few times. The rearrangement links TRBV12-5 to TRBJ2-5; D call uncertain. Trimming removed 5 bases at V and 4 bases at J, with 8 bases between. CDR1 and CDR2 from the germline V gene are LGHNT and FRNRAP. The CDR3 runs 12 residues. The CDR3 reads CASGRDRETQYF. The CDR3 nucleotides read TGTGCTAGTGGTCGAGACCGAGAGACCCAGTACTTC.

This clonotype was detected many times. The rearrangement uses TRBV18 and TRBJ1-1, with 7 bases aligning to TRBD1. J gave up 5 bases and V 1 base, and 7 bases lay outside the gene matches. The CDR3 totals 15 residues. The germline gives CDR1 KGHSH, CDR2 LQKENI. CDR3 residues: CASSPQKTGYTEAFF. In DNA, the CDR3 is TGTGCCAGCTCACCACAGAAGACAGGGTATACTGAAGCTTTCTTT.

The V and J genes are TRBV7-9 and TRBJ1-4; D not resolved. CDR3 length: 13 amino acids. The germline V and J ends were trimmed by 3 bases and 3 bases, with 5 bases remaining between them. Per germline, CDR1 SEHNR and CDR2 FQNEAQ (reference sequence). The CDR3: CASSFMANEKLFF. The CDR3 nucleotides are TGTGCCAGCAGCTTTATGGCTAATGAAAAACTGTTTTTT. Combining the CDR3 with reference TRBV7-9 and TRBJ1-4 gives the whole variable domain DTGVSQNPRHKITKRGQNVTFRCDPISEHNRLYWYRQTLGQGPEFLTYFQNEAQLEKSRLLSDRFSAERPKGSFSTLEIQRTEQGDSAMYLCASSFMANEKLFFGSGTQLSVL.